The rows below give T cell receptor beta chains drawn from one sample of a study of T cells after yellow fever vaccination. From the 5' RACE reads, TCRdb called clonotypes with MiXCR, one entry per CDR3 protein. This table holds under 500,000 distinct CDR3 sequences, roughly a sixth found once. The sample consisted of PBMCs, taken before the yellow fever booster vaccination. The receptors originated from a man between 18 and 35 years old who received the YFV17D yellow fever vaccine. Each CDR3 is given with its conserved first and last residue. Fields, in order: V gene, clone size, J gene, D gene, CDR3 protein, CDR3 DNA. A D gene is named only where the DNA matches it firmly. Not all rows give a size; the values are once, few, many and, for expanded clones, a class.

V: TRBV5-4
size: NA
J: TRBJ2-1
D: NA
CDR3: CASSFSRANEQFF
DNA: TGTGCCAGCAGCTTCTCGAGGGCCAATGAGCAGTTCTTC

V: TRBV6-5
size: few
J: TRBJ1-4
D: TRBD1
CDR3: CASSPGTGSGKLFF
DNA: TGTGCCAGCAGTCCTGGGACAGGGAGCGGAAAACTGTTTTTT

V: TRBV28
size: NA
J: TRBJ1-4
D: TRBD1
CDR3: CASSPRDRKLFF
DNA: TGTGCCAGCAGCCCCCGGGACAGGAAGCTGTTTTTT

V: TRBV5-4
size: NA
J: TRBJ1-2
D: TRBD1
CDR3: CASSFHRGNYGYTF
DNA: TGTGCCAGCAGCTTTCACAGGGGGAACTATGGCTACACCTTC

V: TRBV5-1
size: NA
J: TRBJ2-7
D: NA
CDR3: CASSPARGADEQYF
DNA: TGCGCCAGCAGCCCGGCCCGGGGGGCGGACGAGCAGTACTTC

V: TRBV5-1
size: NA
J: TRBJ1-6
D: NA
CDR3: CASSPGGRDNSPLHF
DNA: TGCGCCAGCAGCCCGGGGGGCAGGGATAATTCACCCCTCCACTTT

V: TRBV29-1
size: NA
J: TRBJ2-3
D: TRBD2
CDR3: CSAGTSFADTQYF
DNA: TGCAGCGCCGGGACTAGCTTCGCAGATACGCAGTATTTT

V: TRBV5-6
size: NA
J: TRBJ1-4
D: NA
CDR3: CASSLAGRGAANEKLFF
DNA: TGTGCCAGCAGCTTGGCCGGCCGGGGGGCTGCTAATGAAAAACTGTTTTTT

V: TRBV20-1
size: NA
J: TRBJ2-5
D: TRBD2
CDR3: CSASRGGAKGETQYF
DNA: TGCAGTGCTTCCCGCGGGGGGGCTAAAGGGGAGACCCAGTACTTC

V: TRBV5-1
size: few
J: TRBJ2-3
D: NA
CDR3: CASSPSSGQDTQYF
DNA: TGCGCCAGCAGCCCTTCGTCGGGCCAAGATACGCAGTATTTT

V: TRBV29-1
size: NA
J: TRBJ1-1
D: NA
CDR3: CSVRGSMGTEAFF
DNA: TGCAGCGTTCGGGGCTCTATGGGGACTGAAGCTTTCTTT

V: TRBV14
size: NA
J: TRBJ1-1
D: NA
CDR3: CASSPEGGGTEAFF
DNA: TGTGCCAGCAGCCCTGAAGGGGGGGGAACTGAAGCTTTCTTT

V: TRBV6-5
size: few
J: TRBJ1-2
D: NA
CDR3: CASSYRSREGPLHYGYTF
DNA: TGTGCCAGCAGTTACCGATCTAGGGAGGGGCCCCTCCACTATGGCTACACCTTC

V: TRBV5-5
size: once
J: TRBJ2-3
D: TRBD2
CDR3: CASSLAVTRGADTQYF
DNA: TGTGCCAGCAGCTTGGCCGTCACCCGGGGGGCAGATACGCAGTATTTT

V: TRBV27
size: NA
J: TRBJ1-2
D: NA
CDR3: CASGREAYGYTF
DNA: TGTGCCAGCGGAAGGGAGGCCTATGGCTACACCTTC

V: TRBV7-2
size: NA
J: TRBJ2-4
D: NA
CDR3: CASSLVSHPNIQYF
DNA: TGTGCCAGCAGCTTAGTCAGCCACCCAAACATTCAGTACTTC

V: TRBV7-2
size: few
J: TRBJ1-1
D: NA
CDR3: CASTVTGQRAFF
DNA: TGTGCCAGCACCGTTACCGGGCAAAGAGCTTTCTTT